The next 12 T cell receptor beta chains were all read from a single sample in a study of blood T cell repertoires in COVID-19. The assay was immunoSEQ multiplex PCR, and TCRdb's table has in-frame clones only and misses some. The data contain 250,000 or so clones, about 79% of them singletons. Source material: peripheral blood. The receptors derive from a man aged 40-55 years who had recovered from COVID-19.

CDR3 sequence: CASSLGQGHYGYTF. CDR3 bases: TGCGCCAGCAGCTTGGGTCAGGGCCACTATGGCTACACCTTC. The genes are TRBV5-1 and TRBJ1-2; D possibly corresponds to TRBD1 (5 bases). Trimming removed 0 bases at V and 3 bases at J, with 9 bases between. The CDR3 has 14 residues. Germline CDR1 is SGHRS and CDR2 is YFSETQ.

The V gene is TRBV21-1, the J gene TRBJ2-5; TRBD2, the D gene given by the table, was not confirmed from the DNA. TRBV21-1 is termed a pseudogene. The CDR3 contains 12 residues. This chain's CDR3 is CANPWRVCAQYF. The CDR3, as DNA: TGTGCCAACCCTTGGAGGGTTTGTGCCCAGTACTTC.

The genes are TRBV7-2 and TRBJ1-3, with D perhaps matching TRBD1 (6 bases). V lost 5 bases and J 0 bases, leaving 17 bases between the germline ends. The length of the CDR3 is 17 residues. Per the germline V gene, CDR1 is SGHTA and CDR2 is FQGNSA. The CDR3 spells CASSRTGTPSSGNTIYF. The CDR3 DNA reads TGTGCCAGCAGCAGAACAGGGACCCCTTCCTCTGGAAACACCATATATTTT. Based on the CDR3 plus reference TRBV7-2 and TRBJ1-3, the full variable domain is GAGVSQSPSNKVTEKGKDVELRCDPISGHTALYWYRQSLGQGLEFLIYFQGNSAPDKSGLPSDRFSAERTGGSVSTLTIQRTQQEDSAVYLCASSRTGTPSSGNTIYFGEGSWLTVV.

The chain combines TRBV18 with TRBJ2-5, with TRBD2 identical over 7 bases. V lost 3 bases and J lost 4; bases outside the gene matches: 11. The length of the CDR3 is 16 residues. Germline-derived CDR1 and CDR2 are KGHSH and LQKENI. This CDR3 is CASSPSAGVGGETQYF. The CDR3, as DNA: TGTGCCAGCTCACCCTCCGCGGGAGTTGGGGGAGAGACCCAGTACTTC. Looking up the rest from reference TRBV18 and TRBJ2-5 gives the full variable domain: NAGVMQNPRHLVRRRGQEARLRCSPMKGHSHVYWYRQLPEEGLKFMVYLQKENIIDESGMPKERFSAEFPKEGPSILRIQQVVRGDSAAYFCASSPSAGVGGETQYFGPGTRLLVL.

The chain carries TRBV7-2 and TRBJ1-5; D possibly corresponds to TRBD1 (5 bases). V was pared by 6 bases and J by 5 bases, with 11 bases between. From germline, CDR1 is SGHTA and CDR2 FQGNSA. This CDR3 region has 13 residues. For the CDR3, the DNA is TGTGCCAGCAGTCCATCAGGGTATCAGCCCCAGCATTTT. It is translated as CASSPSGYQPQHF.

The rearrangement joins TRBV4-3 to TRBJ2-1; 9 nucleotides agree with TRBD2. V gave up 4 bases and J gave up 8 bases; unmatched junction bases: 12. CDR1 LGHNA and CDR2 YSLEER come from the germline V gene. The CDR3 contains 16 residues. The CDR3 DNA is TGCGCCAGCAGCCTAGAGGGCGGGAGGGCCGGTTATGAGCAGTTCTTC. Translated, it gives CASSLEGGRAGYEQFF.

CDR3 nucleotides: TGCAGTGCTAGTTTAGGAGCCCCGGGAATTAGCTCCTACGAGCAGTACTTC. This sequence encodes CSASLGAPGISSYEQYF. V gene TRBV20-1 combines with J gene TRBJ2-7; TRBD2 is a possible D gene (5 bases). The germline V gene has CDR1 DFQATT and CDR2 SNEGSKA (reference sequence). The CDR3 spans 17 residues. Trimming left V 3 bases short and J 0 bases short, with 21 bases between.

This clone was picked up a small number of times. This chain joins TRBV18 and TRBJ2-7, with a tentative D call TRBD1 (6 bases). There are 13 residues in the CDR3. V gave up 2 bases and J gave up 5 bases, with 10 bases separating them. Germline assignment: CDR1 KGHSH and CDR2 LQKENI. The DNA for the CDR3 is TGTGCCAGCTCACCAAATGGGGGCGACGAGCAGTACTTC. Protein product: CASSPNGGDEQYF.

The sample holds one count of this clone. This chain joins TRBV20-1 and TRBJ2-7; 7 bases align to TRBD1. The germline CDR1 and CDR2 sequences are DFQATT and SNEGSKA (reference sequence). The length of the CDR3 is 11 residues. V dropped 6 bases and J dropped 7; count of bases not matched to a gene: 6. CDR3 sequence: CSASTGEEQYF. CDR3 nucleotides: TGCAGTGCATCTACAGGGGAGGAGCAGTACTTC.

This clone was detected only a few times. This chain connects TRBV4-1 to TRBJ2-7; TRBD2 agrees at 7 bases. The germline V gene encodes CDR1 MGHRA and CDR2 YSYEKL. This CDR3 spans 14 amino acids. Unmatched junction bases numbered 5, after V lost 6 bases and J lost 0 bases. The chain's CDR3 is CASSPTSSSYEQYF. The CDR3 DNA reads TGCGCCAGCAGTCCGACTAGCTCCTCCTACGAGCAGTACTTC.

This sequence joins TRBV19 and TRBJ2-1, with 8 bases aligning to TRBD2. V lost 7 bases to trimming and J lost 3 bases; unmatched junction nucleotides: 8. This CDR3 has 15 residues. The germline CDR1 and CDR2 sequences are LNHDA and SQIVND (reference sequence). The CDR3 DNA follows: TGTGCCAGTAAAGACCCGGGACTAGGCTACAATGAGCAGTTCTTC. This codes for CASKDPGLGYNEQFF.

The chain uses TRBV7-7 and TRBJ2-2, with 14 nucleotides matching TRBD2. The J segment lost 3 bases and the V segment lost 3 bases, leaving 6 bases of the junction unmatched. Germline V gene sequence: CDR1 SSHAT, CDR2 FNYEAQ (reference sequence). This CDR3 comprises 18 residues. CDR3 sequence (DNA): TGTGCCAGCAGCTTGGGGACTAGCGGGAGTTTTGACACCGGGGAGCTGTTTTTT. The encoded protein is CASSLGTSGSFDTGELFF.